This T cell receptor beta chain was found in a study of blood T cell repertoires in COVID-19. Assay used: immunoSEQ multiplex PCR; TCRdb lists only in-frame clones, some missing. The data contain about 150,000 clones, about 86% of them singletons. The CDR3 loop spans 16 amino acids. From germline, CDR1 is SGHTS and CDR2 YDEGEE. J was trimmed by 3 bases and V by 1 base; bases with no gene match: 8. This receptor was taken from a woman aged 50 to 65 with active or convalescent COVID-19. This chain uses TRBV5-8 with TRBJ2-7; 9 bases match TRBD2. Material: peripheral blood. The CDR3 reads CASSLYTSGSVYEQYF. As DNA, the CDR3 is TGTGCCAGCAGCTTGTATACTAGCGGGTCCGTCTACGAGCAGTACTTC.